This T cell receptor (beta chain) was found in a study of T cells after yellow fever vaccination. Study details: The authors prepared low-cell-number fractions using SMART-Seq v4 Ultra Low Input. Points from the study as a whole: The booster saw the reappearance of most primary-vaccination clones (approximately 96% CD4, 88% CD8). Though it reached lower strength, the secondary response hit its peak faster, day 5 versus 15.

Conversion of TCR transcripts into cDNA relied on 5'RACE template switching, which added a universal primer site and UMIs. TCRdb reprocessed the 5' RACE reads with MiXCR, giving one entry per CDR3 protein. This table holds a few hundred thousand distinct CDR3 sequences, about 5.2% found once. This CDR3 spans 13 amino acids. Germline lookup yields CDR1 DFQATT and CDR2 SNEGSKA (reference sequence). Germline trimming cut 6 bases from V and 2 bases from J; bases unmatched to any gene: 4. On this clonotype itself: As yet, its antigen is unknown.

Sample: CD4+ T cells sorted from PBMCs, taken on the day of the yellow fever booster vaccination. This chain links TRBV20-1 with TRBJ2-3; 8 bases map to TRBD2. The receptor was isolated from a young man who received the YFV17D yellow fever vaccine. The CDR3 nucleotides read TGCAGTGCCTTAGCGGGGATCACAGATACGCAGTATTTT. As protein: CSALAGITDTQYF.